This T cell receptor (beta chain) was identified during a study of cytomegalovirus exposure and HLA in healthy donors. This CDR3 comprises 13 residues. Germline CDR1 and CDR2: SGHDT and YYEEEE. The V end was cut by 1 base, the J end by 0 bases, with 5 bases between. Assay: immunoSEQ multiplex PCR; the TCRdb copy retains only in-frame clones and omits some. The table lists around 60,000 clones, almost 97% of them singletons. This clonotype originated in a woman under 30 in good health and CMV-seronegative. What was sequenced was PBMCs. The chain links TRBV5-6 to TRBJ2-7; the D is unclear. This CDR3 reads CASSLRGSYEQYF. In nucleotides, the CDR3 is TGTGCCAGCAGCTTGCGCGGCTCCTACGAGCAGTACTTC.